This is a list of T cell receptor beta chains from one sample in a study of T cells after yellow fever vaccination. A single record per CDR3 protein comes from TCRdb applying MiXCR to the 5' RACE reads. The repertoire holds tens of thousands of distinct CDR3 sequences, with roughly 7.7% as singletons. This specimen was CD8+ T cells sorted from PBMCs, taken on the day of the yellow fever booster vaccination. The receptors here all came from a man aged 30 to 39 who received the YFV17D yellow fever vaccine. Both conserved end residues are part of each CDR3. The D gene is left open where the match is weak. Size values are once, few and many counts, or a class for expanded clones, and some rows have none.

D	size	V	J	CDR3	DNA
-	many	TRBV20-1	TRBJ2-3	CSARITGYLTDTQYF	TGCAGTGCTAGAATTACAGGGTATCTCACAGATACGCAGTATTTT
TRBD2	-	TRBV4-1	TRBJ2-1	CASSQVGLGSLYEQFF	TGCGCCAGCAGCCAAGTCGGACTAGGGTCCCTCTATGAGCAGTTCTTC
-	few	TRBV20-1	TRBJ2-7	CSATSGGILYEQYF	TGCAGTGCTACGAGCGGAGGGATCCTATACGAGCAGTACTTC
TRBD1	few	TRBV29-1	TRBJ1-1	CSVGQQGKTEAFF	TGCAGCGTTGGCCAACAGGGGAAAACTGAAGCTTTCTTT
-	few	TRBV2	TRBJ2-7	CASGGGKDEQYF	TGTGCCAGCGGCGGCGGGAAGGACGAGCAGTACTTC
-	few	TRBV25-1	TRBJ1-2	CASSDIGDVYGYTF	TGTGCCAGCAGTGACATAGGGGACGTCTATGGCTACACCTTC
TRBD1	-	TRBV29-1	TRBJ2-1	CSVGGTGNSNEQFF	TGCAGCGTCGGAGGGACAGGGAACTCCAATGAGCAGTTCTTC
-	-	TRBV12-3/TRBV12-4	TRBJ2-1	CASRPIFDEQFF	TGTGCCAGCAGACCTATTTTTGATGAGCAGTTCTTC
-	few	TRBV19	TRBJ1-2	CASSMEYRSFNYGYTF	TGTGCCAGTAGTATGGAATACCGCAGTTTTAACTATGGCTACACCTTC
-	many	TRBV4-3	TRBJ2-1	CASSQESLGNEQFF	TGCGCCAGCAGCCAAGAATCATTGGGCAATGAGCAGTTCTTC
-	few	TRBV15	TRBJ2-7	CATRGLGYEQYF	TGTGCCACCCGGGGACTTGGGTACGAGCAGTACTTC
-	many	TRBV7-8	TRBJ1-5	CASSLLGSNQPQHF	TGTGCCAGCAGCTTACTGGGAAGCAATCAGCCCCAGCATTTT
-	many	TRBV20-1	TRBJ2-3	CSVGVTQYF	TGCAGTGTTGGAGTTACGCAGTATTTT
-	many	TRBV18	TRBJ2-7	CASRGTDRSYEQYF	TGTGCCAGCCGCGGGACAGACCGCTCCTACGAGCAGTACTTC
TRBD1	-	TRBV24-1	TRBJ2-2	CATSRDRAIGELFF	TGTGCCACCAGTCGGGACAGGGCGATCGGGGAGCTGTTTTTT
TRBD2	-	TRBV20-1	TRBJ2-3	CSAVPGLAKLGGATDTQYF	TGCAGTGCTGTACCGGGACTAGCGAAACTAGGTGGGGCCACAGATACGCAGTATTTT
-	many	TRBV7-8	TRBJ2-7	CASSLSAGPSYEQYF	TGTGCCAGCAGCTTGTCAGCGGGCCCGTCCTACGAGCAGTACTTC
-	-	TRBV25-1	TRBJ2-7	CASSEFAEGEDEQYF	TGTGCCAGCAGTGAATTCGCTGAGGGGGAGGACGAGCAGTACTTC
TRBD2	-	TRBV29-1	TRBJ2-5	CSVESLAGVETQYF	TGCAGCGTTGAAAGCCTAGCGGGAGTAGAGACCCAGTACTTC
-	-	TRBV7-6	TRBJ2-7	CASSLSAAYEQYF	TGTGCCAGCAGCTTATCTGCCGCCTACGAGCAGTACTTC
TRBD1	-	TRBV15	TRBJ1-2	CATSSSETGLSYTF	TGTGCCACCAGCAGCTCCGAGACAGGGTTAAGCTACACCTTC
TRBD2	few	TRBV6-5	TRBJ2-3	CASSYWREYKDTQYF	TGTGCCAGCAGTTACTGGCGGGAGTACAAAGATACGCAGTATTTT
TRBD2	-	TRBV2	TRBJ2-1	CASSLTSGSGNEQFF	TGTGCCAGTTCCCTTACTAGCGGGAGTGGGAATGAGCAGTTCTTC
-	-	TRBV7-3	TRBJ1-2	CASSSTRDLTSGYTF	TGTGCCAGCAGCTCCACTCGGGACCTCACTTCAGGCTACACCTTC
-	-	TRBV7-8	TRBJ1-5	CASSLVSNQPQHF	TGTGCCAGCAGCTTAGTTAGCAATCAGCCCCAGCATTTT
TRBD2	few	TRBV28	TRBJ2-1	CASSLAGELDNEQFF	TGTGCCAGCAGTTTAGCGGGAGAACTCGACAATGAGCAGTTCTTC
-	few	TRBV6-5	TRBJ1-2	CASSYQGNYGYTF	TGTGCCAGCAGTTATCAGGGAAACTATGGCTACACCTTC
-	-	TRBV4-1	TRBJ1-4	CASSQDGRAGEKLFF	TGCGCCAGCAGCCAAGATGGCAGGGCCGGTGAAAAACTGTTTTTT
-	few	TRBV30	TRBJ1-5	CALQAYSNQPQHF	TGTGCCTTGCAGGCCTATAGCAATCAGCCCCAGCATTTT
-	many	TRBV12-3/TRBV12-4	TRBJ2-6	CASSFQGYGANVLTF	TGTGCCAGCAGTTTCCAGGGGTACGGGGCCAACGTCCTGACTTTC
TRBD1	few	TRBV27	TRBJ2-5	CATGADRDGTQYF	TGTGCCACCGGGGCCGACAGGGACGGGACCCAGTACTTC
TRBD2	-	TRBV7-2	TRBJ2-2	CASSALAGAAGELFF	TGTGCCAGCAGCGCGCTGGCGGGAGCGGCCGGGGAGCTGTTTTTT
-	many	TRBV9	TRBJ2-1	CASSVGGGNYEQFF	TGTGCCAGCAGCGTAGGTGGAGGGAACTATGAGCAGTTCTTC
TRBD1	many	TRBV5-1	TRBJ1-5	CASSGPNRGSGQPQHF	TGCGCCAGCAGCGGCCCGAACAGGGGATCGGGACAGCCCCAGCATTTT
-	-	TRBV27	TRBJ1-1	CASSFSENTEAFF	TGTGCCAGCAGTTTTAGCGAGAACACTGAAGCTTTCTTT
-	many	TRBV7-9	TRBJ1-1	CASSSTPGSEAFF	TGTGCCAGCAGCTCCACCCCAGGTTCTGAGGCTTTCTTT
-	few	TRBV19	TRBJ1-5	CASSTTEAQRDQPQHF	TGTGCCAGTAGTACGACCGAGGCACAGAGGGATCAGCCCCAGCATTTT
-	many	TRBV12-3/TRBV12-4	TRBJ2-1	CASSLLFAGNEQFF	TGTGCCAGCAGCCTCCTTTTTGCGGGGAATGAGCAGTTCTTC
-	-	TRBV28	TRBJ1-1	CASRLTDLNTEAFF	TGTGCCAGCAGGCTAACGGACCTGAACACTGAAGCTTTCTTT
-	few	TRBV7-8	TRBJ2-7	CASSLLGTAASYEQYF	TGTGCCAGCAGCCTATTAGGGACCGCAGCGTCCTACGAGCAGTACTTC
TRBD2	-	TRBV7-8	TRBJ2-1	CASSLGSGNAYNEQFF	TGTGCCAGCAGCTTAGGGAGCGGGAATGCCTACAATGAGCAGTTCTTC
-	-	TRBV7-2	TRBJ2-5	CASSHPWVGGEQETQYF	TGTGCCAGCAGCCATCCCTGGGTGGGGGGAGAACAAGAGACCCAGTACTTC
-	few	TRBV5-1	TRBJ2-1	CASSLGGEFYNEQFF	TGCGCCAGCAGCTTAGGGGGAGAGTTCTACAATGAGCAGTTCTTC
TRBD2	few	TRBV20-1	TRBJ2-1	CSEAGTSPHNEQFF	TGCAGTGAGGCCGGGACTAGCCCTCACAATGAGCAGTTCTTC
TRBD2	few	TRBV5-5	TRBJ2-1	CASSPGAGEYEQFF	TGTGCCAGCAGCCCCGGGGCGGGAGAATATGAGCAGTTCTTC
TRBD2	few	TRBV19	TRBJ2-3	CASSTVSGGETDTQYF	TGTGCCAGTAGTACCGTCTCGGGAGGGGAAACAGATACGCAGTATTTT
TRBD2	-	TRBV6-1	TRBJ2-1	CASSSGLASYNEQFF	TGTGCCAGCAGTAGCGGACTAGCCTCCTACAATGAGCAGTTCTTC
-	many	TRBV6-1	TRBJ2-3	CASRMTSPTDTQYF	TGTGCCAGCAGGATGACTAGTCCGACAGATACGCAGTATTTT
-	-	TRBV7-9	TRBJ2-7	CASSSTSAVYEQYF	TGTGCCAGCAGCTCAACTAGTGCTGTCTACGAGCAGTACTTC
TRBD2	many	TRBV9	TRBJ2-1	CASSSGTSSYNEQFF	TGTGCCAGCAGCTCCGGGACTAGCTCCTACAATGAGCAGTTCTTC
-	-	TRBV6-2/TRBV6-3	TRBJ2-3	CASLTYGDTQYF	TGTGCCAGCTTAACTTACGGAGATACGCAGTATTTT
TRBD1	many	TRBV5-6	TRBJ2-1	CASSLEGQGGHEQFF	TGTGCCAGCAGCTTGGAGGGACAGGGAGGGCATGAGCAGTTCTTC
-	many	TRBV10-2	TRBJ2-3	CASRRGITDTQYF	TGCGCCAGCCGCCGGGGGATCACAGATACGCAGTATTTT
TRBD1	few	TRBV5-5	TRBJ1-5	CASNTGTGGAGNQPQHF	TGTGCCAGCAACACCGGGACAGGGGGCGCCGGCAATCAGCCCCAGCATTTT
-	-	TRBV28	TRBJ1-2	CASKGNYGYTF	TGTGCCAGCAAAGGGAACTATGGCTACACCTTC
TRBD1	-	TRBV28	TRBJ2-5	CASRQGSVQETQYF	TGTGCCAGCCGACAGGGATCGGTTCAAGAGACCCAGTACTTC
TRBD2	-	TRBV11-3	TRBJ2-1	CASSFTAGREQFF	TGTGCCAGCAGCTTTACCGCCGGGAGGGAGCAGTTCTTC